This T cell receptor (beta chain) was captured in a study of T-cell reconstitution after alpha-beta-depleted transplantation in children. CDR1 and CDR2 (germline): MNHEY, SMNVEV (reference sequence). This CDR3 contains 15 residues. Germline trimming cut 2 bases from V and 1 base from J; bases unmatched to any gene: 3. Study outcomes and limitations: T-cell numbers and diversity one year post-transplant derived largely from freshly generated T cells. Several patients had high TCRbeta diversity at day 60; it came from surviving recipient T cells and thymic progenitors. Several hundred expanded graft clones reportedly supplied alpha-beta T cells about two months after transplant.

As for this clonotype: Its antigen is still unknown.

A TCRbeta library incorporating unique molecular identifiers was prepared. Via MiXCR, TCRdb re-called the PCR reads, giving one row per CDR3 protein. The sample shows tens of thousands of distinct CDR3 sequences, approximately 8.7% of them seen only once. This TCR came from a male patient between 2 and 10 years old who had a stem cell transplant for chronic granulomatous disease, so the T cells may come from the graft donor. The material was PBMCs, mostly from graft donor cells, obtained 60 days after TCRalphabeta/CD19-depleted stem cell transplant. This sequence joins TRBV27 and TRBJ2-3; 7 nucleotides agree with TRBD2. The CDR3 DNA sequence: TGTGCCAGCAGTTTAAGAGCGGGGCGCACAGATACGCAGTATTTT. Protein product: CASSLRAGRTDTQYF.